This T cell receptor beta chain was identified during a study of shared clonotypes between healthy human individuals. The CDR3 covers 16 residues. V trimming: 5 bases; J trimming: 5 bases; junction bases outside the gene matches: 12. Germline CDR1 and CDR2: SGHVS and FNYEAQ. Sequenced by immunoSEQ multiplex PCR; TCRdb stores in-frame clones only, minus some. The sample carries 450,000 to 600,000 clones, 79% recorded once. The V gene is TRBV7-6, the J gene TRBJ2-3; 8 bases map to TRBD2. This clonotype originated in a woman aged 40-49 years in good health. Some clones in this sample may be carry-over from other donors' samples. Input material: PBMCs. The CDR3 region has the DNA TGTGCCAGCAGCATGCTAGCGGGTGGATCTGGAGATACGCAGTATTTT. It is translated as CASSMLAGGSGDTQYF.